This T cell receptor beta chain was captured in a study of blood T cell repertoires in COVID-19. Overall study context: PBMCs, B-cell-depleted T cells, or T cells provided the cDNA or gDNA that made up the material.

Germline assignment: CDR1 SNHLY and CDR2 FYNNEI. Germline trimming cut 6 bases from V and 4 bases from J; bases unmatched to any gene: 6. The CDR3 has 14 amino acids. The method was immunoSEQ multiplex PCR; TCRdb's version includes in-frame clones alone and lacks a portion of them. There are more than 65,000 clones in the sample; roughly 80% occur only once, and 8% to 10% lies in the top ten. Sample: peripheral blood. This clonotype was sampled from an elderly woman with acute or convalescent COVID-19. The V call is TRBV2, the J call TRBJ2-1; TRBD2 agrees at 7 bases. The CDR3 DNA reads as TGTGCCAGCAGCTTGACTAGCCGTTACAATGAGCAGTTCTTC. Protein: CASSLTSRYNEQFF.